The T cell receptor (beta chain) described here comes from a study of graft-versus-host responses after intestinal transplantation. Irradiated, violet-dye-labeled stimulator cells, some 200,000 in number, were plated with some 200,000 CFSE-labeled responder cells. Here immunoSEQ multiplex PCR was the method, and the copy in TCRdb shows in-frame clones only, minus some. The data hold 10,000 or so clones, with about 27% observed a single time. Judged by abundance, this clone is medium-sized (0.01 to 0.1%). The CDR3 runs to 17 residues. V lost 0 bases and J lost 0, with 14 bases in between. The germline gives CDR1 LNHNV, CDR2 YYDKDF (reference sequence).

The chain uses TRBV15 and TRBJ2-5; D is uncertain. The material was alloreactive CD4+ T cells from a mixed lymphocyte reaction culture, obtained before intestinal transplant. Subset in this sample: CFSE-low proliferating T cells sorted from approximately 6-day pre-transplant mixed lymphocyte reaction (GvH or HvG direction). This sequence was found in a human patient who received an intestinal transplant. The CDR3, as DNA: TGTGCCACCAGCAGAGATCGAAGTTGGGCGGACCAAGAGACCCAGTACTTC. It codes for CATSRDRSWADQETQYF.